This T cell receptor (beta chain) was identified in a study of blood T cell repertoires in COVID-19. Study at large: Sites across the United States, Italy and Spain contributed samples from acute and convalescent COVID-19. In each case, the material was cDNA or gDNA derived from T cells, B-cell-depleted T cells, or PBMCs.

Germline-derived CDR1 and CDR2 are SGHAT and FQNNGV. The CDR3 loop spans 16 amino acids. J lost 9 bases, V lost 3 bases, and 10 bases had no gene match. Per the original methods: By means of reference gene primer amplification, nucleated cell counts were estimated. TCRdb keeps only in-frame clones here, not all; method: immunoSEQ multiplex PCR. V and J calls and clone size follow that table, whereas D and trimming were derived from the DNA. The data show 310,000 or so clones, roughly 90% seen once. The rearrangement joins TRBV11-2 to TRBJ1-6, with 8 bases identical to TRBD1. This TCR was sampled from a woman aged 45-60 years with active or convalescent COVID-19. Sequencing was performed on peripheral blood. The CDR3 region has the DNA TGTGCCAGCAGCTTCCAGGGGGCGCACTTGGCTTCACCCCTCCACTTT. Translated: CASSFQGAHLASPLHF. The full variable domain, rest sourced from reference TRBV11-2 and TRBJ1-6, is EAGVAQSPRYKIIEKRQSVAFWCNPISGHATLYWYQQILGQGPKLLIQFQNNGVVDDSQLPKDRFSAERLKGVDSTLKIQPAKLEDSAVYLCASSFQGAHLASPLHFGNGTRLTVT.